One sample yielded the 27 T cell receptor beta chains listed below, sequenced in a study of tumor and adjacent non-tumor tissue in lung cancer (dated by TCRdb to 2016 to 2018). RNA was isolated from bulk unsorted tissue, and RNA quality was assessed with a NanoDrop ND-1000 and an Agilent 2100. The library came from multiplex PCR. Sequencing used an Illumina HiSeq 2500. Following protocols modified from ARM-PCR, the researchers constructed TCRbeta libraries through three rounds of nested PCR with primers (Table S4). TCRdb redid the processing of the public reads, applying fastp at Q25 and MiXCR, and retained in-frame beta chains. CDR3 protein sequences are deduplicated, and each keeps its most common genes and DNA. The sample contains tens of thousands of distinct CDR3 sequences, just under 60% of them found a single time. Around 20% of the sample rests with the top ten. Input material: lung tumor tissue. All receptors derive from a man between 45 and 60 years old with non-small cell lung cancer.

In its sample, this clonotype was seen many times. This sequence joins TRBV28 and TRBJ1-2; TRBD1 matches at 7 bases. Per germline, CDR1 MDHEN and CDR2 SYDVKM. This CDR3 region has 13 residues. The ends lost 8 bases at V and 4 bases at J; junction bases unmatched: 7. CDR3 sequence: CASSYRGSYGYTF. The CDR3, as DNA: TGTGCCAGCTCTTACAGGGGTTCCTATGGCTACACCTTC.

This clonotype was recorded at least ten times. The V gene is TRBV6-1, the J gene TRBJ2-6, with 8 bases that match TRBD1. Trimming cost V 4 bases and J 3 bases; bases outside gene matches: 5. CDR1 and CDR2 (germline): MNHNS, SASEGT. This CDR3 region has 16 residues. CDR3 bases: TGTGCCAGCAGTGCCTGGACAGGGAATGGGGCCAACGTCCTGACTTTC. Protein: CASSAWTGNGANVLTF.

The sample holds many counts of this clonotype. The chain links TRBV7-9 to TRBJ2-5; D not resolved. V lost 8 bases and J 0 bases, leaving 19 bases between the germline ends. Looked up from germline, CDR1 is SEHNR and CDR2 is FQNEAQ (reference sequence). The CDR3 totals 16 residues. CDR3 protein: CASQGPGSMNQETQYF. DNA of the CDR3: TGTGCCAGCCAAGGGCCTGGCTCGATGAACCAAGAGACCCAGTACTTC.

Comment on this clonotype: One junction end disagrees with the germline gene, perhaps due to a read error. V usage is TRBV29-1 and J usage is TRBJ2-2, with D perhaps TRBD1 or TRBD2 (5 bases each). CDR3 size: 15 residues. Germline V lookup: CDR1 SQVTM, CDR2 ANQGSEA. This CDR3 is CSVDYGGENAGELFF. CDR3 in DNA: TGCAGCGTTGATTATGGGGGAGAGAACGCCGGAGAGCTGTTTTTT.

This clonotype was seen at least ten times. A much larger clone is a single base away; this may be a read error. The chain combines TRBV11-1 with TRBJ2-7; D is uncertain. CDR1 is SGHAT, CDR2 FQDESV, per germline (reference sequence). CDR3 size: 13 residues. The CDR3 loop is CAGSLGPLYEQYF. CDR3 nucleotide sequence: TGTGCCGGCAGCTTAGGACCCCTCTACGAGCAGTACTTC.

The chain joins TRBV10-2 to TRBJ2-3; D gene unclear. The CDR3 is made up of 16 amino acids. Trimming stripped 0 bases from V and 1 base from J, with 11 bases between. CDR1 and CDR2 from the germline V gene are WSHSY and SAAADI. CDR3 region: CASSESIEHGTDTQYF. DNA of the CDR3: TGCGCCAGCAGTGAGTCAATTGAACACGGCACAGATACGCAGTATTTT.

As to this clonotype: This may be a read error, as it is one base from a much larger clone. The chain employs TRBV6-2 or TRBV6-3 and TRBJ2-7; the match to TRBD1 covers 7 bases. This CDR3 spans 16 amino acids. Germline values: CDR1 MNHEY, CDR2 SVGEGT. DNA of the CDR3: TGTACCAGCAGTTATCATCGACAGGGTATTAGCTACGAGCAGTACTTC. The encoded protein is CTSSYHRQGISYEQYF.

The table lists this clonotype with a count of one. At one end the junction does not follow the germline gene, possibly because of a read error. The J gene is TRBJ2-1, the V gene TRBV6-1; a weak D match, TRBD2 (5 bases). Germline assignment: CDR1 MNHNS and CDR2 SASEGT. The CDR3 is 16 residues long. The DNA of the CDR3 is TGTGCCAGCAGTGAAGGAGCGGACCCTGCCTACAATCAGCAGCTCTTC. Its protein product is CASSEGADPAYNQQLF.

With regard to this clonotype: It is likely a read error, because the conserved phenylalanine at the end of the CDR3 is missing. It is unclear where the CDR3 begins or ends on the DNA, so no DNA is shown, and the CDR3 is as TCRdb lists it. This chain joins TRBV6-5 and TRBJ2-5; the table calls TRBD1, which could not be checked here. 14 amino acids form the CDR3, both terminal residues included. Germline V CDR1 and CDR2: MNHEY, SVGAGI. CDR3 amino acids: CASSQQGFGETLYL.

About this clonotype itself: A clone one base away is much larger, so this may be a read error. This chain joins TRBV29-1 and TRBJ2-5; 7 bases agree with TRBD2. Unmatched junction bases numbered 5, after V lost 6 bases and J lost 4 bases. The CDR3 has 12 residues. CDR1 is SQVTM, CDR2 ANQGSEA, per germline. This CDR3 is CSVGGVRETQYF. CDR3 nucleotide sequence: TGCAGCGTGGGGGGGGTGAGAGAGACCCAGTACTTC. Full variable domain (outside the CDR3, taken from reference TRBV29-1 and TRBJ2-5): SAVISQKPSRDICQRGTSLTIQCQVDSQVTMMFWYRQQPGQSLTLIATANQGSEATYESGFVIDKFPISRPNLTFSTLTVSNMSPEDSSIYLCSVGGVRETQYFGPGTRLLVL.

A remark on this clonotype: A read error is possible here, since a much larger clone lies one base away. This chain connects TRBV12-3 or TRBV12-4 to TRBJ2-2; perhaps TRBD1 as D (6 bases). This CDR3 comprises 15 residues. The germline V and J ends were trimmed by 3 bases and 5 bases, with 13 bases remaining between them. CDR3 DNA: TGTGCCAGCAGTTTCTTGGCTAGGGGGACCGGGGAGCTGTTTTTT. This codes for CASSFLARGTGELFF.

As for this clonotype: The germline gene is not matched at one end of the junction; a read error may be the cause. The CDR3 spells CSARDRGRGENQYF. The CDR3 region has the DNA TGCAGTGCTAGAGATCGTGGACGGGGCGAGAACCAGTACTTC. V is TRBV20-1 and J is TRBJ2-5; D is possibly TRBD1 or TRBD2 (5 bases each). CDR3 length: 14 residues. CDR1 and CDR2 from the germline V gene are DFQATT and SNEGSKA (reference sequence).

A note on this clonotype: One junction end disagrees with the germline gene, perhaps due to a read error. This rearrangement joins TRBV11-2 to TRBJ1-3, with 7 bases fitting TRBD1. The germline V gene encodes CDR1 SGHAT and CDR2 FQNNGV. The CDR3 is 18 residues long. CDR3 loop: CASSSRDRGHTGGNTIFF. CDR3 coding DNA: TGTGCCAGCAGCTCCCGGGATAGGGGGCACACTGGGGGAAACACCATATTTTTT.

As regards this clonotype: A read error is likely, as this CDR3 ends without the conserved phenylalanine or tryptophan. The chain combines TRBV5-1 with TRBJ2-5; D is undetermined. V gave up 2 bases and J gave up 3 bases, with 5 bases separating them. CDR1 and CDR2 from the germline V gene are SGHRS and YFSETQ. This CDR3 is built from 12 residues. In DNA, the CDR3 is TGCGCCAGCAGCTTTAACGAAGAGACCCAGTACCTC. This translates into CASSFNEETQYL.

This clonotype was seen ten or more times. This rearrangement joins TRBV7-9 to TRBJ2-7, with D uncertain. Germline CDR1 is SEHNR and CDR2 is FQNEAQ (reference sequence). The CDR3 contains 13 residues. V was cut by 1 base and J by 0 bases, with 4 bases left in between. DNA for the CDR3: TGTGCCAGCAGCTTAGTTAACTCCTACGAGCAGTACTTC. It is translated as CASSLVNSYEQYF.

The rearrangement uses TRBV11-2 and TRBJ2-5; D is uncertain. Germline loops: CDR1 SGHAT, CDR2 FQNNGV. The CDR3 covers 13 residues. With 4 bases removed from V and 6 bases from J, the gap between germline ends came to 12 bases. This chain's CDR3 is CASSSNLGKTQYF. CDR3 nucleotide sequence: TGTGCCAGCAGCTCCAACCTAGGGAAGACCCAGTACTTC.

Worth noting for this clonotype: This CDR3 is missing its conserved last phenylalanine or tryptophan, likely due to a read error. This chain joins TRBV11-2 and TRBJ2-1; no clear D. Germline V gene sequence: CDR1 SGHAT, CDR2 FQNNGV. The CDR3 covers 16 residues. For the CDR3, the DNA is TGTACCAGCAACAAAAACCGACCAGGCCTTTACAATGAGCAGTTCTTA. Translated, it gives CTSNKNRPGLYNEQFL.

Comments on this clonotype: Since no conserved phenylalanine or tryptophan closes the CDR3, a read error is the likely cause. Because the CDR3's place on the DNA is in doubt, the DNA is left out and the CDR3 is given as listed by TCRdb. The genes are TRBV6-5 and TRBJ2-7; whether TRBD2, the table's D call, matches the DNA was not checked. The CDR3 sequence runs 13 residues, both termini included. CDR1 is MNHEY, CDR2 SVGAGI, per germline. This chain's CDR3 is CASARRDGYEQYL.

Note on this clonotype: Lacking the conserved final phenylalanine or tryptophan, this CDR3 likely reflects a read error. No DNA is shown, since the ends of the CDR3 on it are uncertain; the CDR3 is the one TCRdb lists. The chain couples TRBV6-1 to TRBJ1-6. CDR1 and CDR2 (germline): MNHNS, SASEGT. The CDR3 spans 13 residues, counting both ends. CDR3 amino acids: CASFSRGNSPLNS.

Comment on this clonotype: This clone may be a read error of a much larger clone one base away. The chain carries TRBV12-3 or TRBV12-4 and TRBJ1-5; D remains ambiguous. The CDR3 has 15 residues. The V gene lost 1 base and the J gene lost 3 bases, with 10 bases spanning the gap. The CDR3 here is CASSLDPNHNQPQHF. CDR3 coding DNA: TGTGCCAGCAGTTTAGACCCAAATCACAATCAGCCCCAGCATTTT.

This clonotype was observed a handful of times. Given a much more abundant clone one base away, this may be a read error. The CDR3 loop reads CASSPRTGSYKQYF. The DNA for the CDR3 is TGTGCCAGCAGCCCGAGGACAGGATCCTACAAGCAGTACTTC. The chain joins TRBV7-8 to TRBJ2-7; 7 positions agree with TRBD1. The CDR3 has 14 amino acids. Germline CDR1 and CDR2: SGHVS and FQNEAQ.

This clonotype showed up many times. This chain links TRBV30 with TRBJ2-3, with D uncertain. The CDR3 covers 13 residues. Germline CDR1 reads GTSNPN; CDR2 reads SVGIG (reference sequence). V was cut by 4 bases and J by 1 base, with 9 bases left in between. CDR3 in amino acids: CAWTIQRTDTQYF. CDR3 bases: TGTGCCTGGACCATCCAACGCACAGATACGCAGTATTTT.

This clonotype was recorded once. As the CDR3 is not closed by the conserved phenylalanine or tryptophan, this likely results from a read error. The chain employs TRBV11-1 and TRBJ2-5; tentative D call: TRBD2 (6 bases). Per germline, CDR1 SGHAT and CDR2 FQDESV (reference sequence). This CDR3 region has 17 residues. The CDR3 DNA sequence: TGTGCCAGTAGCTTATCGGCTATCGGGGGTTTACAAGAGACCCAGTACCTC. This gives the protein CASSLSAIGGLQETQYL.

Details on this clonotype: The junction shows a germline mismatch at one end, possibly a read error. The chain uses TRBV5-4 and TRBJ2-7; the D is unclear. Germline CDR1 reads SGHNT; CDR2 reads YYREEE (reference sequence). This CDR3 has 13 amino acids. This CDR3 is CASSEYTGFVQHF. The CDR3 DNA reads as TGTGCCAGCAGCGAGTACACCGGGTTCGTTCAGCACTTC.

This clonotype appeared a few times. The chain combines TRBV20-1 with TRBJ2-5; 8 bases map to TRBD1. This CDR3 contains 14 residues. With 5 bases clipped from V and 5 bases from J, the junction kept 10 bases outside the gene matches. Germline-derived CDR1 and CDR2 are DFQATT and SNEGSKA (reference sequence). CDR3: CSAWQGAPSETQYF. CDR3 nucleotide sequence: TGCAGTGCTTGGCAGGGGGCGCCTTCGGAGACCCAGTACTTC.

Notes on this clonotype: An end of the junction differs from the germline gene, which may be a read error. The V gene is TRBV11-2, the J gene TRBJ2-3; D possibly corresponds to TRBD2 (7 bases). The CDR3 is 14 residues long. CDR1 SGHAT and CDR2 FQNNGV come from the germline V gene. The CDR3 sequence is CTSNLAEGGGTQYF. Here the CDR3 DNA reads TGTACCAGCAACTTAGCTGAGGGGGGAGGGACGCAGTATTTT.

This clonotype has ten or more counts. This chain uses TRBV24-1 with TRBJ1-1, with 9 positions matching TRBD1. In germline, CDR1 is KGHDR, CDR2 SFDVKD. Trimming took 9 bases from V and 3 from J; bases not matched to a gene: 7. The CDR3 consists of 14 residues. CDR3 loop: CATRDRGFDTEAFF. CDR3 in DNA: TGTGCCACCCGCGACAGGGGGTTTGACACTGAAGCTTTCTTT.